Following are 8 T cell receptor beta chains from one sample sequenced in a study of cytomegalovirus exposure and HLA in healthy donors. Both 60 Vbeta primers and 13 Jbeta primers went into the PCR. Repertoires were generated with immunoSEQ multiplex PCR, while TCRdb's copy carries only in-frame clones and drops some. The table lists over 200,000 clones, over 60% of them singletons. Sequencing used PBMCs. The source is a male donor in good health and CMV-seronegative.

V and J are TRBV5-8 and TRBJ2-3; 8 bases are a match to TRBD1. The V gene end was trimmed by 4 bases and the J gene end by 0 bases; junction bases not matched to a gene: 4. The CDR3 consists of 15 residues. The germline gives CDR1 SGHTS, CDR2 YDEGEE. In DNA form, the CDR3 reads TGTGCCAGCAGCGGGGGACAGGCGAGCACAGATACGCAGTATTTT. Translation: CASSGGQASTDTQYF.

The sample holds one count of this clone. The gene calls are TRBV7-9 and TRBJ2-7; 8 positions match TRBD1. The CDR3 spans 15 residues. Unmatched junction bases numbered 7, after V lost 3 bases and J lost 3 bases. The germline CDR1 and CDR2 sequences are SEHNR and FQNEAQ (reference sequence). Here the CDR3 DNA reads TGTGCCAGCAGCTTCAGTTCAGGGGGCTTCTACGAGCAGTACTTC. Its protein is CASSFSSGGFYEQYF.

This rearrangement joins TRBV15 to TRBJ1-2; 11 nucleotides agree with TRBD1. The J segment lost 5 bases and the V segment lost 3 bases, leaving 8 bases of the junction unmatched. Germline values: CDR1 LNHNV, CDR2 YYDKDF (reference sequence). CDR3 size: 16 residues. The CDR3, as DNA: TGTGCCACCAGCAGCGGGGACAGGGGGGCCAGTTATGGCTACACCTTC. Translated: CATSSGDRGASYGYTF.

In DNA form, the CDR3 reads TGTGCCAGCAGCTTCGAGTCCTACGAGCAGTACTTC. Translated: CASSFESYEQYF. This chain connects TRBV5-6 to TRBJ2-7; D unresolved. Trimming removed 2 bases at V and 1 base at J, with 4 bases between. Germline CDR1 and CDR2: SGHDT and YYEEEE. The CDR3 is made up of 12 amino acids.

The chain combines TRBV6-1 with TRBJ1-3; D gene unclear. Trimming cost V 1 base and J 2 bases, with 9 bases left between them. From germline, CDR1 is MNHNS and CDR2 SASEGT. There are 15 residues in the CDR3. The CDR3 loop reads CASSEVWAPGNTIYF. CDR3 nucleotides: TGTGCCAGCAGTGAAGTTTGGGCTCCTGGAAACACCATATATTTT.

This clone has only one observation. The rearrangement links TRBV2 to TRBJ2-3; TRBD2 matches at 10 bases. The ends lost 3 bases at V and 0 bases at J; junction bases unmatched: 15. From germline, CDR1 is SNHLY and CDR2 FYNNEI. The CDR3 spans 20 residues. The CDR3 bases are TGTGCCAGCAGTGAGCCCAAGAGCGGGGGGGCCGATATGAGCACAGATACGCAGTATTTT. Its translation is CASSEPKSGGADMSTDTQYF.

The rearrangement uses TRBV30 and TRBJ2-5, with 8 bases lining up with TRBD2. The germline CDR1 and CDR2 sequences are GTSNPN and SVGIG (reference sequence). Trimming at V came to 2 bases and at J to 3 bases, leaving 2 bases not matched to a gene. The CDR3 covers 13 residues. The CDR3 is CAWSTLAEETQYF. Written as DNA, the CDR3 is TGTGCCTGGAGTACACTAGCGGAAGAGACCCAGTACTTC. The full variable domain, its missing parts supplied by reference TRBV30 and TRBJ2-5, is SQTIHQWPATLVQPVGSPLSLECTVEGTSNPNLYWYRQAAGRGLQLLFYSVGIGQISSEVPQNLSASRPQDRQFILSSKKLLLSDSGFYLCAWSTLAEETQYFGPGTRLLVL.

The CDR3 DNA follows: TGTGCCAGCAGCTCGGGACTAGCGGGGGCTGCGAGAGAGACCCAGTACTTC. Translated: CASSSGLAGAARETQYF. The chain couples TRBV5-6 to TRBJ2-5; 14 bases agree with TRBD2. V dropped 3 bases and J dropped 4; count of bases not matched to a gene: 8. The CDR3 is 17 amino acids. Germline V lookup: CDR1 SGHDT, CDR2 YYEEEE.